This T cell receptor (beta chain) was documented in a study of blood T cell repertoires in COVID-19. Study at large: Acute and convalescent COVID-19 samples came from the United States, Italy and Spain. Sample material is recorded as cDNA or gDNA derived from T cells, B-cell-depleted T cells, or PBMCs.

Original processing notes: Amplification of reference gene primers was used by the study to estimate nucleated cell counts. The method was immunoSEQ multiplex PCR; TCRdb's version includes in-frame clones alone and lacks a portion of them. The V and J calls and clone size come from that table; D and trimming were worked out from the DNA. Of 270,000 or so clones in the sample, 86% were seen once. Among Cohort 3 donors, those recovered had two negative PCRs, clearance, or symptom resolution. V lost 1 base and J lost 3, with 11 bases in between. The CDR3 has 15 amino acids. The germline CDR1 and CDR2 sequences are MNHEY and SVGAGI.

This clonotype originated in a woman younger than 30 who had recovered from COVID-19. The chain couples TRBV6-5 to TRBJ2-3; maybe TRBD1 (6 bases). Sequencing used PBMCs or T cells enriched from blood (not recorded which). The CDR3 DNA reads TGTGCCAGCAGTTACTATACAGGGCGGACAGATACGCAGTATTTT. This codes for CASSYYTGRTDTQYF.